The entry below gives a single TCR beta chain sequence along with its context. CDR3 length: 14 residues. The V segment lost 4 bases and the J segment 8 bases; nucleotides outside the gene matches: 9. Germline-derived CDR1 and CDR2 are MNHEY and SMNVEV (reference sequence). The record originates from a study of long-term antiretroviral therapy in people with HIV. With survey level as its setting, the immunoSEQ assay was v3.0. What sequencing targeted per sample was about 35,000-55,000 T-cell genomes. The table came from immunoSEQ multiplex PCR; TCRdb's copy has only in-frame clones and leaves some out. The sample has just over 35,000 clones, roughly 93% seen once.

V usage is TRBV27 and J usage is TRBJ2-3; 7 nucleotides agree with TRBD1. The source material was unsorted PBMCs, sampled 4.1 years after starting antiretroviral therapy. The clonotype comes from a woman aged 50 to 60 with HIV. The CDR3 protein is CASSSGTDTSTQYF. The CDR3 nucleotides are TGTGCCAGCAGTTCCGGGACAGATACCTCTACGCAGTATTTT.